A selection of T cell receptor beta chains follows, all from one sample in a study of CD8 T cells in ankylosing spondylitis. TCRdb reprocessed the 5' RACE reads via MiXCR and lists one record per CDR3 protein. The sample has almost 250,000 distinct CDR3 sequences; roughly 32% are singletons. Sequenced sample: blood, either unsorted or a sorted T cell fraction (not recorded which). Source of these receptors: a male donor with ankylosing spondylitis or in good health (not recorded which). CDR3s include the opening cysteine and the closing phenylalanine or tryptophan. D genes are given only for firm matches. Clone size, where shown, is once, few, many, or a class for clones that have expanded.

d_call: -; j_call: TRBJ2-3; v_call: TRBV7-2; clone_size: few; cdr3_aa: CASSLEGRDTDTQYF; cdr3_nt: TGTGCCAGCAGCTTAGAGGGCCGCGACACAGATACGCAGTATTTT
d_call: -; j_call: TRBJ2-5; v_call: TRBV20-1; clone_size: few; cdr3_aa: CSARPGYQETQYF; cdr3_nt: TGCAGTGCTAGACCGGGATACCAAGAGACCCAGTACTTC
d_call: TRBD2; j_call: TRBJ2-3; v_call: TRBV15; clone_size: -; cdr3_aa: CATSRDPAAGGTDTQYF; cdr3_nt: TGTGCCACCAGCAGAGATCCCGCAGCGGGGGGCACAGATACGCAGTATTTT
d_call: -; j_call: TRBJ2-2; v_call: TRBV10-3; clone_size: -; cdr3_aa: CAARGTGELFF; cdr3_nt: TGTGCCGCAAGGGGCACCGGGGAGCTGTTTTTT
d_call: TRBD1; j_call: TRBJ2-7; v_call: TRBV20-1; clone_size: -; cdr3_aa: CSATGTAYEQYF; cdr3_nt: TGCAGTGCAACCGGGACAGCCTACGAGCAGTACTTC
d_call: -; j_call: TRBJ2-1; v_call: TRBV12-3/TRBV12-4; clone_size: -; cdr3_aa: CASLGGQGGNEQFF; cdr3_nt: TGTGCCAGCCTGGGGGGGCAGGGTGGCAATGAGCAGTTCTTC
d_call: -; j_call: TRBJ2-7; v_call: TRBV12-3/TRBV12-4; clone_size: once; cdr3_aa: CASTQRTAEEQYF; cdr3_nt: TGTGCCAGCACCCAGAGAACGGCGGAGGAGCAGTACTTC
d_call: -; j_call: TRBJ2-7; v_call: TRBV6-9; clone_size: few; cdr3_aa: CASSYSGREPSLYEQYF; cdr3_nt: TGTGCCAGCAGCTACTCTGGTCGGGAGCCCTCGCTCTACGAGCAGTACTTC
d_call: -; j_call: TRBJ2-3; v_call: TRBV12-3/TRBV12-4; clone_size: few; cdr3_aa: CASSIPRISTDTQYF; cdr3_nt: TGTGCCAGCAGCATTCCCCGAATTAGCACAGATACGCAGTATTTT
d_call: -; j_call: TRBJ2-3; v_call: TRBV7-9; clone_size: -; cdr3_aa: CASSLAKFEGLADTQYF; cdr3_nt: TGTGCCAGCAGCTTAGCGAAATTCGAGGGATTAGCAGATACGCAGTATTTT
d_call: -; j_call: TRBJ2-3; v_call: TRBV6-5; clone_size: many; cdr3_aa: CASRRGDTQYF; cdr3_nt: TGTGCCAGCAGGAGGGGAGATACGCAGTATTTT
d_call: -; j_call: TRBJ2-5; v_call: TRBV7-9; clone_size: -; cdr3_aa: CASSLVEMRETQYF; cdr3_nt: TGTGCCAGCAGCTTAGTTGAAATGAGAGAGACCCAGTACTTC
d_call: -; j_call: TRBJ2-1; v_call: TRBV6-4; clone_size: -; cdr3_aa: CASSDRGYDEQFF; cdr3_nt: TGTGCCAGCAGTGACCGGGGGTACGATGAGCAGTTCTTC
d_call: -; j_call: TRBJ2-5; v_call: TRBV12-3/TRBV12-4; clone_size: -; cdr3_aa: CASRFRVGETQYF; cdr3_nt: TGTGCCAGCAGGTTCAGGGTAGGGGAGACCCAGTACTTC
d_call: -; j_call: TRBJ2-1; v_call: TRBV29-1; clone_size: few; cdr3_aa: CSVERYNEQFF; cdr3_nt: TGCAGCGTTGAGAGGTACAATGAGCAGTTCTTC
d_call: -; j_call: TRBJ1-1; v_call: TRBV12-3/TRBV12-4; clone_size: -; cdr3_aa: CASSLSRTNTEAFF; cdr3_nt: TGTGCCAGCAGTTTAAGCCGGACGAACACTGAAGCTTTCTTT
d_call: -; j_call: TRBJ1-1; v_call: TRBV7-9; clone_size: few; cdr3_aa: CASSSSTGLNTEAFF; cdr3_nt: TGTGCCAGCAGCTCATCGACAGGACTTAACACTGAAGCTTTCTTT
d_call: TRBD1; j_call: TRBJ2-3; v_call: TRBV28; clone_size: -; cdr3_aa: CASKGARDTQYF; cdr3_nt: TGTGCCAGCAAGGGGGCCCGAGATACGCAGTATTTT
d_call: TRBD1; j_call: TRBJ2-5; v_call: TRBV12-3/TRBV12-4; clone_size: -; cdr3_aa: CASTSRGWETQYF; cdr3_nt: TGTGCCAGCACTTCCAGGGGGTGGGAGACCCAGTACTTC
d_call: TRBD1; j_call: TRBJ1-1; v_call: TRBV3-1; clone_size: few; cdr3_aa: CASSQNPDRDTEAFF; cdr3_nt: TGTGCCAGCAGCCAGAATCCCGACAGGGACACTGAAGCTTTCTTT
d_call: TRBD2; j_call: TRBJ2-3; v_call: TRBV20-1; clone_size: few; cdr3_aa: CSARSALAGADTQYF; cdr3_nt: TGCAGTGCTAGAAGCGCCCTAGCGGGGGCAGATACGCAGTATTTT
d_call: -; j_call: TRBJ1-6; v_call: TRBV4-2; clone_size: -; cdr3_aa: CASSQDGENSPLHF; cdr3_nt: TGTGCCAGCAGCCAAGATGGGGAGAATTCACCCCTCCACTTT
d_call: -; j_call: TRBJ1-3; v_call: TRBV6-1; clone_size: few; cdr3_aa: CASSEAGGVGGHGNTIYF; cdr3_nt: TGTGCCAGCAGTGAAGCTGGTGGGGTCGGAGGGCACGGAAACACCATATATTTT
d_call: -; j_call: TRBJ2-1; v_call: TRBV5-6; clone_size: -; cdr3_aa: CASSFFYGTRAYNEQFF; cdr3_nt: TGTGCCAGCAGCTTTTTCTACGGGACAAGAGCGTACAATGAGCAGTTCTTC
d_call: -; j_call: TRBJ2-2; v_call: TRBV20-1; clone_size: -; cdr3_aa: CSAGSVENTGELFF; cdr3_nt: TGCAGTGCGGGGTCAGTCGAAAACACCGGGGAGCTGTTTTTT
d_call: TRBD2; j_call: TRBJ2-1; v_call: TRBV3-1; clone_size: -; cdr3_aa: CASSTGLAGTAYNEQFF; cdr3_nt: TGTGCCAGCAGTACGGGACTAGCGGGGACAGCCTACAATGAGCAGTTCTTC
d_call: TRBD1; j_call: TRBJ2-3; v_call: TRBV20-1; clone_size: -; cdr3_aa: CSITTGKGDTQYF; cdr3_nt: TGCAGCATAACGACAGGGAAAGGAGATACGCAGTATTTT
d_call: -; j_call: TRBJ2-3; v_call: TRBV20-1; clone_size: -; cdr3_aa: CSASPPTGRADTQYF; cdr3_nt: TGCAGTGCTAGCCCGCCGACAGGGAGGGCAGATACGCAGTATTTT
d_call: -; j_call: TRBJ1-1; v_call: TRBV20-1; clone_size: few; cdr3_aa: CSAPGHSNTEAFF; cdr3_nt: TGCAGTGCGCCGGGACACTCGAACACTGAAGCTTTCTTT
d_call: -; j_call: TRBJ2-7; v_call: TRBV20-1; clone_size: -; cdr3_aa: CSARDVPFIEQYF; cdr3_nt: TGCAGTGCTAGAGATGTCCCCTTCATCGAGCAGTACTTC
d_call: TRBD1; j_call: TRBJ2-7; v_call: TRBV10-3; clone_size: -; cdr3_aa: CAISEYEGARGEQYF; cdr3_nt: TGTGCCATCAGTGAGTACGAGGGGGCGAGGGGCGAGCAGTACTTC
d_call: -; j_call: TRBJ1-1; v_call: TRBV5-6; clone_size: few; cdr3_aa: CASSPGGGRWDTEAFF; cdr3_nt: TGTGCCAGCAGCCCCGGGGGAGGAAGATGGGACACTGAAGCTTTCTTT
d_call: TRBD1; j_call: TRBJ2-7; v_call: TRBV10-3; clone_size: -; cdr3_aa: CAISESRLIQGAREQYF; cdr3_nt: TGTGCCATCAGTGAGTCGAGGTTAATACAGGGGGCACGGGAGCAGTACTTC
d_call: -; j_call: TRBJ2-3; v_call: TRBV27; clone_size: -; cdr3_aa: CASSLRGSGSDTQYF; cdr3_nt: TGTGCCAGCAGTTTACGCGGTTCAGGCTCCGATACGCAGTATTTT
d_call: -; j_call: TRBJ2-7; v_call: TRBV7-2; clone_size: -; cdr3_aa: CASSPSGRLAYEQYF; cdr3_nt: TGTGCCAGCAGCCCCTCGGGACGGCTGGCCTACGAGCAGTACTTC
d_call: -; j_call: TRBJ1-2; v_call: TRBV29-1; clone_size: few; cdr3_aa: CSAQATQEDYYGYTF; cdr3_nt: TGCAGCGCCCAAGCTACACAGGAAGACTATTATGGCTACACCTTC
d_call: TRBD2; j_call: TRBJ2-1; v_call: TRBV29-1; clone_size: -; cdr3_aa: CSVEDSGGRSYNEQFF; cdr3_nt: TGCAGCGTTGAGGATAGCGGGGGAAGAAGTTACAATGAGCAGTTCTTC
d_call: -; j_call: TRBJ2-5; v_call: TRBV4-2; clone_size: -; cdr3_aa: CASSQGGAPVETQYF; cdr3_nt: TGTGCCAGCAGCCAAGGGGGGGCCCCCGTGGAGACCCAGTACTTC
d_call: -; j_call: TRBJ2-7; v_call: TRBV12-3/TRBV12-4; clone_size: few; cdr3_aa: CASTFGTYEQYF; cdr3_nt: TGTGCCAGCACCTTTGGTACCTACGAGCAGTACTTC
d_call: -; j_call: TRBJ2-1; v_call: TRBV15; clone_size: -; cdr3_aa: CATSRDDGVSYNEQFF; cdr3_nt: TGTGCCACCAGCAGAGATGATGGGGTGTCCTACAATGAGCAGTTCTTC
d_call: TRBD1; j_call: TRBJ1-4; v_call: TRBV7-9; clone_size: -; cdr3_aa: CASSSDRGSGEKLFF; cdr3_nt: TGTGCCAGCAGCTCAGACAGGGGTTCAGGGGAAAAACTGTTTTTT
d_call: -; j_call: TRBJ2-2; v_call: TRBV12-3/TRBV12-4; clone_size: -; cdr3_aa: CASSLDTNTGELFF; cdr3_nt: TGTGCCAGCAGTTTGGACACTAACACCGGGGAGCTGTTTTTT